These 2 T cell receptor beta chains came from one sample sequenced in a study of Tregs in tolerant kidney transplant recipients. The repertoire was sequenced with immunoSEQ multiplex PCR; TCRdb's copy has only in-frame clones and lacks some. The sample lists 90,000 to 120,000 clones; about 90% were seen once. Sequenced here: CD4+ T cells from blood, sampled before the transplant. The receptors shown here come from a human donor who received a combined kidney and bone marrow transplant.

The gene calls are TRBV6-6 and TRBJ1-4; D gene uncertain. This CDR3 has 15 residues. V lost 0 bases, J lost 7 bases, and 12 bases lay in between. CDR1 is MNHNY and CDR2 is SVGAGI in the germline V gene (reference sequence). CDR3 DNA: TGTGCCAGCAGTTACTCGAGAGGGTTGGGTGAAAAACTGTTTTTT. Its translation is CASSYSRGLGEKLFF.

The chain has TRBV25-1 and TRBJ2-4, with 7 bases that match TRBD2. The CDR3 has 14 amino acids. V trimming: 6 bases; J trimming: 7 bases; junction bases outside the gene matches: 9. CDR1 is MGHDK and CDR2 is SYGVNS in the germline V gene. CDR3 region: CASSGEGSGNIQYF. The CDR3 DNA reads TGTGCCAGCAGCGGGGAGGGGAGTGGGAACATTCAGTACTTC.